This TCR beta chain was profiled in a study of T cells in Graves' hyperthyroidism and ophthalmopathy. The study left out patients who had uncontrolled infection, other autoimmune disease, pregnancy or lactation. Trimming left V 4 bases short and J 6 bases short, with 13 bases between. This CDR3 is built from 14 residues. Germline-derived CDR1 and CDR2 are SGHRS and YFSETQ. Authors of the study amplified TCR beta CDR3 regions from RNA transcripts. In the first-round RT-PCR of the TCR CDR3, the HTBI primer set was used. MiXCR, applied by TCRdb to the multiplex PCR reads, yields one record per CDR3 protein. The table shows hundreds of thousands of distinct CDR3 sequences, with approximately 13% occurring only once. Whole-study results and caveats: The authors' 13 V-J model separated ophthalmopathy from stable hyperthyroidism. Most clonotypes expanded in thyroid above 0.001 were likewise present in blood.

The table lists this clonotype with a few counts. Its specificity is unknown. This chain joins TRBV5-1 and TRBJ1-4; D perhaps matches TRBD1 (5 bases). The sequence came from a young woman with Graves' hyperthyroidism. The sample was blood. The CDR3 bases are TGCGCCAGCAGCCGGGGGGGTACTTATGAAAAACTGTTTTTT. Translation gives CASSRGGTYEKLFF. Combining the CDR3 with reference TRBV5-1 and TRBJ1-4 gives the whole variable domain KAGVTQTPRYLIKTRGQQVTLSCSPISGHRSVSWYQQTPGQGLQFLFEYFSETQRNKGNFPGRFSGRQFSNSRSEMNVSTLELGDSALYLCASSRGGTYEKLFFGSGTQLSVL.